This T cell receptor (beta chain) was obtained from a study of shared clonotypes between healthy human individuals (dated by TCRdb to 2020 to 2021). Looking at the study overall: The cohort comprised a couple of women and a few men aged 18 to 49 years. Per donor, leukapheresis produced somewhere between about 0.8 and 9 billion PBMCs. To increase sequencing depth and limit assay-specific biases, different laboratories used diverse techniques to prepare libraries and sequence TCR repertoires. The study deeply sequenced blood TCR repertoires of about five healthy adults to estimate repertoire size and the extent of clonotype sharing between individuals. Per donor, three plates each were used for CD4 naive and CD4 memory, two for CD8 naive, and one for CD8 memory.

A remark on this clone: Its target antigen remains unknown. The record has no base qualities; no much larger clone is one base away.

Using the deep immunoSEQ assay, multiplex PCR amplified TCR CDR3 regions from genomic DNA. Genomic DNA extracted from each cell subset was distributed evenly over all wells of several immunoSEQ 96-well plates, and each plate served as one replicate. Each replicate PCR for sorted subsets received around 200 ng genomic DNA, equal to tens of thousands of T cell genomes. Purified libraries were quantified with a Qubit 3.0 fluorometer, sized on a Bioanalyzer 2100, and re-quantified with the KAPA Library Quantification kit. A separate single-read 150-cycle Illumina NextSeq 550 flow cell was used to sequence each immunoSEQ 96-well plate. The study's processing was this. The immunoSEQ output contained only junctional sequences without quality scores, so filtering could not match that applied to full-length reads. Sequences were annotated with PyIR, a Python wrapper for IgBLAST v1.9, using IMGT germline references to assign V/J genes and CDR3. Reads were filtered out if the reads had weak V/J assignments (E-value above 1e-6), no CDR3, stop codons, out-of-frame junctions, or ambiguous translated residues. V3J clonotypes were defined by identical inferred V gene, J gene, and CDR3 amino acid sequence. Percentage overlap between repertoires was computed as shared unique clonotypes divided by the size of the smaller repertoire. Three approaches were used to assess repertoire richness: RTK rarefaction, the Chao1 estimator, and Recon v2.1 estimates of unobserved clonotypes. For all TCRbeta clonotypes obtained by the gDNA method from a few donors, generation probabilities were computed with OLGA. TCRdb stores this immuneACCESS table with in-frame sequences only. Part of the clones is absent; in the studies checked, under half of the shortfall reflects unresolved V genes, and no reason is known for the rest. V, J and clone size are those of that table, while D and trimming were read from the DNA. The sample yields more than 2,000,000 clones; just over 90% were counted once. The top ten clonotypes cover roughly 0.36% of the sample.

General study outcomes and caveats: Incomplete sequencing was indicated by rarefaction of sorted-subset datasets, despite the large sequencing depth. Naive subsets generally had larger estimated clonotype richness than memory subsets. Pairwise subsampling indicated that sequencing depth was expected to affect the degree of clonotype sharing among donors. Higher generation probabilities were observed for clonotypes shared by all four sorted-subset donors than for non-shared clonotypes. Because the study included a small number of donors, the genetic and exposure-history diversity represented was limited. When several donors were compared, the shared fraction of clonotypes was about 5% for naive CD4, 3.5% for naive CD8, more than 2% for memory CD4, and 0.4% for memory CD8. Sampling was limited to blood, and TCR repertoires in tissue likely differ from TCR repertoires in blood.

From a lookup of the germline V gene, CDR1 and CDR2 are SGHAT and FQNNGV. Including cysteine and phenylalanine, the CDR3 has 15 amino acids. The read is trimmed to its CDR3 DNA, 45 bases read in frame from base 1. The junction shows trimming of 5 bases on V and 0 bases on J, and the gene matches do not reach 7 bases of it. Donors were healthy HIV-negative adults with no recently reported acute infections or vaccinations. Every donor was a Caucasian adult residing in Nashville, Tennessee, USA. CD4+ T cells were enriched by magnetic negative selection; naive cells were then positively selected on CD45RA, and the negative fraction formed the memory subset. Blood was obtained by leukapheresis, after which PBMCs were separated by Ficoll-Histopaque density gradient centrifugation and cryopreserved in liquid nitrogen vapor phase. Purity and quantity of every magnetically sorted T cell population were checked by analytical flow cytometry. Each sorted fraction had its genomic DNA isolated and then quantified by UV absorbance on a Nanodrop 2000c.

The specimen was naive CD4+ T cells from PBMCs. According to the study, the label for this sample's cell subset or site signals: CD45RA+ positively selected. The source is a man younger than 35 in good health. Some clones in this sample may be carry-over from other donors' samples. The chain joins TRBV11-2 to TRBJ2-7; 7 central nucleotides agree with TRBD2. CDR3 protein: CASSVTSAASYEQYF. Read as DNA, the sequence is TGTGCCAGCAGCGTCACTAGCGCAGCCTCCTACGAGCAGTACTTC.